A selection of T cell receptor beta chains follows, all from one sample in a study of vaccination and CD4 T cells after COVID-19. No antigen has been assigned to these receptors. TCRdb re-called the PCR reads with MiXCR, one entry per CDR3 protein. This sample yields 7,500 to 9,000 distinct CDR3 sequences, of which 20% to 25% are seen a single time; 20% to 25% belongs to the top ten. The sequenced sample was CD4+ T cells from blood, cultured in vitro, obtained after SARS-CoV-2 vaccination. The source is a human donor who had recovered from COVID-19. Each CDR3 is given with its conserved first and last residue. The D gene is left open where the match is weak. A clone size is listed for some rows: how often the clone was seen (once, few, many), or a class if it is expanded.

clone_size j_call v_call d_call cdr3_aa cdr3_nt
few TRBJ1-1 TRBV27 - CASSRGGLGAFF TGTGCCAGCAGTCGGGGAGGGTTGGGAGCTTTCTTT
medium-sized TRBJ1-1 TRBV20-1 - CSARATYTGLGSTEAFF TGCAGTGCTAGAGCCACCTACACAGGGCTGGGAAGCACTGAAGCTTTCTTT
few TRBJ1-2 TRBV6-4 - CASSDSTEYNYGYTF TGTGCCAGCAGTGACTCGACAGAATATAACTATGGCTACACCTTC
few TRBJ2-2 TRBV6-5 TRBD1 CASSYRGLEGGELFF TGTGCCAGCAGCTACAGGGGGCTGGAAGGCGGGGAGCTGTTTTTT
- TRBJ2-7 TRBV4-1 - CASSQQEGYEQYF TGCGCCAGCAGCCAACAAGAGGGGTACGAGCAGTACTTC
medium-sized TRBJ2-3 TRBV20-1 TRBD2 CSAREPSGLVMYF TGCAGTGCTAGAGAGCCTTCCGGACTAGTTATGTATTTT
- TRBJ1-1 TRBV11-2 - CASSLESGLTEAFF TGTGCCAGCAGCTTAGAAAGCGGCTTGACTGAAGCTTTCTTT
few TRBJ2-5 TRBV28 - CASSSASRVETQYF TGTGCCAGCAGTTCCGCCAGTAGGGTAGAGACCCAGTACTTC
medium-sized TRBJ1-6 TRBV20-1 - CSASRSTVGRDSPLHF TGCAGTGCCAGCCGTTCCACGGTAGGGAGGGATTCACCCCTCCACTTT
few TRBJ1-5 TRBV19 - CASSIDHRQIVGQPQHF TGTGCCAGTAGTATAGATCACAGGCAGATAGTCGGGCAGCCCCAGCATTTT
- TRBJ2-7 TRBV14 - CASSFHVGAGYEQYF TGTGCCAGCAGCTTTCATGTTGGGGCCGGATACGAGCAGTACTTC
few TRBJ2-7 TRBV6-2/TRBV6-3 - CASSRETGYEQYF TGTGCCAGCAGTCGTGAGACAGGCTACGAGCAGTACTTC
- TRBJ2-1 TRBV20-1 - CSAITQQSNEQFF TGCAGTGCTATTACACAACAATCGAATGAGCAGTTCTTC
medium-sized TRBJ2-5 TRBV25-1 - CASSERGRSYQETQYF TGTGCCAGCAGTGAACGGGGGCGATCGTACCAAGAGACCCAGTACTTC
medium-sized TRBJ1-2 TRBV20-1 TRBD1 CSALDRGSLYVYGYTF TGCAGTGCTTTGGACAGGGGGAGCCTCTACGTCTATGGCTACACCTTC
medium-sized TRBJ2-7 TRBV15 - CATSRDGSDGGYEQYF TGTGCCACCAGCAGAGATGGGTCGGATGGGGGGTACGAGCAGTACTTC
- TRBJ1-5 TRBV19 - CASRITGTSNQPQHF TGTGCCAGTAGGATAACGGGAACCAGCAATCAGCCCCAGCATTTT
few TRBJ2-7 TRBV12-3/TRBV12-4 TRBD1 CASREYRDSYEQYF TGTGCCAGCAGGGAATACCGGGACAGCTACGAGCAGTACTTC
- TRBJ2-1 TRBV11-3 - CASRSGRNSYNEQFF TGTGCCAGCAGGTCAGGGAGGAACTCCTACAATGAGCAGTTCTTC
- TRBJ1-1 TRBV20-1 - CSAPGVNTEAFF TGCAGTGCCCCAGGGGTGAACACTGAAGCTTTCTTT
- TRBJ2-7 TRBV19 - CASSIDQGSTYEQYF TGTGCCAGTAGTATAGATCAGGGCAGCACCTACGAGCAGTACTTC
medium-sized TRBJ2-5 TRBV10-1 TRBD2 CASSGNSGPQETQYF TGCGCCAGCAGTGGGAATAGCGGGCCTCAGGAGACCCAGTACTTC